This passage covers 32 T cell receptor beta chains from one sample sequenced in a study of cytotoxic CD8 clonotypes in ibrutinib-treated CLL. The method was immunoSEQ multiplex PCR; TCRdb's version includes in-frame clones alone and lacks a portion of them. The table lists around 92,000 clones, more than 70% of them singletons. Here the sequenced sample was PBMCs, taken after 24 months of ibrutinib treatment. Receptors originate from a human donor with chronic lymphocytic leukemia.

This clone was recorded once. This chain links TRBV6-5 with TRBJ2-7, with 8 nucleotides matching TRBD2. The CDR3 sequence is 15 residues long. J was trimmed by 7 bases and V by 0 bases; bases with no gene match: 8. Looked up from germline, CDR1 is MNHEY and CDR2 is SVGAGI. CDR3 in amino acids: CASSYSGLAAQEQYF. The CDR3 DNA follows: TGTGCCAGCAGTTACTCAGGACTAGCAGCGCAGGAGCAGTACTTC.

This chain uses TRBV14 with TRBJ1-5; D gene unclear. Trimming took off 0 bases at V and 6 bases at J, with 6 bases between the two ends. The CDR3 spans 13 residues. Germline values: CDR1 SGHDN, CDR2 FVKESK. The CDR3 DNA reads TGTGCCAGCAGCCAAGAATTAGGTCAGCCCCAGCATTTT. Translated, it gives CASSQELGQPQHF.

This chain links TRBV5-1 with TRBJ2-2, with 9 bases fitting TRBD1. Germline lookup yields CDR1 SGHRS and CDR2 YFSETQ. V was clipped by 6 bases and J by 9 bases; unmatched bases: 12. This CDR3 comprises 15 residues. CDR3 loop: CASTRTGVELRELFF. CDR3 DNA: TGCGCCAGCACCCGGACAGGGGTAGAACTTAGGGAGCTGTTTTTT.

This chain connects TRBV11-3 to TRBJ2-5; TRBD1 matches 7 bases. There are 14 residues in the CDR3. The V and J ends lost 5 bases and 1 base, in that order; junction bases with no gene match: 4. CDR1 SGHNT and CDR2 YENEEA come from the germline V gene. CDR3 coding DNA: TGTGCCAGCAGCCCAGGGACAGCCCAAGAGACCCAGTACTTC. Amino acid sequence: CASSPGTAQETQYF. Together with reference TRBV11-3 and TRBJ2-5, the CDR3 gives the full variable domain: EAGVVQSPRYKIIEKKQPVAFWCNPISGHNTLYWYLQNLGQGPELLIRYENEEAVDDSQLPKDRFSAERLKGVDSTLKIQPAELGDSAVYLCASSPGTAQETQYFGPGTRLLVL.

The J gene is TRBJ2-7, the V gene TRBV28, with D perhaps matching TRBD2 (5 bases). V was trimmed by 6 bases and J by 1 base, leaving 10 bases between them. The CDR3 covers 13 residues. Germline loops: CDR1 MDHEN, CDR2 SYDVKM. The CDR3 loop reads CASRDGLSYEQYF. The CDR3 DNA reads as TGTGCCAGCAGAGACGGACTGTCCTACGAGCAGTACTTC.

CDR3 DNA: TGTGCCAGTAGTAACAGGGTCGTAGGGTACGAGCAGTACTTC. It is translated as CASSNRVVGYEQYF. The J gene is TRBJ2-7, the V gene TRBV19, with D maybe TRBD1 (6 bases). This CDR3 comprises 14 residues. The V end was cut by 4 bases, the J end by 4 bases, with 14 bases between. The V gene's germline CDR1 is LNHDA and CDR2 SQIVND (reference sequence).

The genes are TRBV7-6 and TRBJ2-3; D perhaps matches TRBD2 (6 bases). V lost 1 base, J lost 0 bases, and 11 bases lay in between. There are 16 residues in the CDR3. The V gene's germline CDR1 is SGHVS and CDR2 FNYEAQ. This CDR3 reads CASSLVGTSSTDTQYF. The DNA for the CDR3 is TGTGCCAGCAGCTTAGTGGGGACTTCTAGCACAGATACGCAGTATTTT. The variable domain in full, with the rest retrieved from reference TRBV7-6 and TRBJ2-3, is GAGVSQSPRYKVTKRGQDVALRCDPISGHVSLYWYRQALGQGPEFLTYFNYEAQQDKSGLPNDRFSAERPEGSISTLTIQRTEQRDSAMYRCASSLVGTSSTDTQYFGPGTRLTVL.

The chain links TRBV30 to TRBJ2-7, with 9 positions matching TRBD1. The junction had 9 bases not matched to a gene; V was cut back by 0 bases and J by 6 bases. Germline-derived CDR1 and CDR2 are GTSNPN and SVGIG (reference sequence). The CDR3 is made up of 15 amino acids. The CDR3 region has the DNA TGTGCCTGGAGTGTAGGAGGGACAGGGAGACGCGAGCAGTACTTC. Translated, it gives CAWSVGGTGRREQYF.

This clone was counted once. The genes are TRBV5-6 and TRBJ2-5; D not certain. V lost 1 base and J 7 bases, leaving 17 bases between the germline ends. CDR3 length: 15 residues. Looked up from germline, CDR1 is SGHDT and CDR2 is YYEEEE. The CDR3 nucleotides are TGTGCCAGCAGCTTGCAAAATAAGGGAATGATGACCCAGTACTTC. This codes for CASSLQNKGMMTQYF.

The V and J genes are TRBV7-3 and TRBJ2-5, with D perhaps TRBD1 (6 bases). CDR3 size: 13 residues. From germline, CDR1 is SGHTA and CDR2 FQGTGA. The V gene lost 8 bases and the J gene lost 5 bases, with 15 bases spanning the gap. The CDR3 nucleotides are TGTGCCAGCGCCACAGGGTCTGAGGAGACCCAGTACTTC. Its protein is CASATGSEETQYF.

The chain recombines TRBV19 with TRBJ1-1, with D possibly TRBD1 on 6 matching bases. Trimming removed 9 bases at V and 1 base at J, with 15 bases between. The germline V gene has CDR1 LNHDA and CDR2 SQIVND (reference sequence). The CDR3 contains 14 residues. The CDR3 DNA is TGTGCCAGCTCCGACCGAGGGGGGAACACTGAAGCTTTCTTT. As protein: CASSDRGGNTEAFF.

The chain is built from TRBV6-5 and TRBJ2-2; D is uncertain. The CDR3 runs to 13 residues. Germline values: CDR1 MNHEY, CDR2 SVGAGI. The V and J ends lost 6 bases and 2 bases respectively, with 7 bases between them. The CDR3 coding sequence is TGTGCCAGCAGCAGGTCCAACACCGGGGAGCTGTTTTTT. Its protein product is CASSRSNTGELFF.

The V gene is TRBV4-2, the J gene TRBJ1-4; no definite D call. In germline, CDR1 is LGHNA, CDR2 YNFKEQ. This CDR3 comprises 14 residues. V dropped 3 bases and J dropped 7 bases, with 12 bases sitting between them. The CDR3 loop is CASSHGEVSEKLFF. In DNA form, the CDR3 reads TGTGCCAGCAGCCACGGGGAGGTTAGTGAAAAACTGTTTTTT.

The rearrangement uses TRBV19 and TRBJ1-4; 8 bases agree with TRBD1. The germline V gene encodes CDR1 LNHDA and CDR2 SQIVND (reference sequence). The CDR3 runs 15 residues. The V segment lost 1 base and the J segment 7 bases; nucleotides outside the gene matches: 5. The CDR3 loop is CASSIGQGFGEKLFF. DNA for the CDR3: TGTGCCAGTAGTATAGGACAGGGGTTCGGTGAAAAACTGTTTTTT.

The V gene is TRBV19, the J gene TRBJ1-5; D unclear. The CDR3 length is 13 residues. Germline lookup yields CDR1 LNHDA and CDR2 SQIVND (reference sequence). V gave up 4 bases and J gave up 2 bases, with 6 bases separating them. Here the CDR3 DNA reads TGTGCCAGTAGTAGGGAAGGCAATCAGCCCCAGCATTTT. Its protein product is CASSREGNQPQHF.

CDR3 DNA sequence: TGCGCCAGCAGCCTCGGTCCACCCCGGGGAGCTTTCTTT. Encoded protein: CASSLGPPRGAFF. The chain couples TRBV4-3 to TRBJ1-1; D gene uncertain. Deletions cut 4 bases from V and 10 bases from J, with 16 bases between. Germline V gene sequence: CDR1 LGHNA, CDR2 YSLEER. CDR3 length equals 13 residues.

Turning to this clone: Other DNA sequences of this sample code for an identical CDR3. In DNA form, the CDR3 reads TGTGCCAGCAGCCCCCGGGGGGCCGGGGAGCTGTTTTTT. Translating gives CASSPRGAGELFF. This chain links TRBV7-3 with TRBJ2-2; TRBD2 aligns across 7 bases. V trimming: 5 bases; J trimming: 6 bases; junction bases outside the gene matches: 3. From germline, CDR1 is SGHTA and CDR2 FQGTGA. This CDR3 is 13 amino acids long.

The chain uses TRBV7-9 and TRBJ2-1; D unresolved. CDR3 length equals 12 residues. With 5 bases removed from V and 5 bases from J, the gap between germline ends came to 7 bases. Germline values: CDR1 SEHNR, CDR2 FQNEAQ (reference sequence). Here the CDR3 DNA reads TGTGCCAGCAGCAAACAAAACAATGAGCAGTTCTTC. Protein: CASSKQNNEQFF.

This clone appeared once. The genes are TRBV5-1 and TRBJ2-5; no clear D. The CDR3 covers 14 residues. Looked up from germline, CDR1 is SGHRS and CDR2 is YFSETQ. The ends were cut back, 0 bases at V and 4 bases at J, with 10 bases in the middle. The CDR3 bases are TGCGCCAGCAGCTTGGAAACAGTTTCAGAGACCCAGTACTTC. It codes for CASSLETVSETQYF. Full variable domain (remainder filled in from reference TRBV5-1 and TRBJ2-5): KAGVTQTPRYLIKTRGQQVTLSCSPISGHRSVSWYQQTPGQGLQFLFEYFSETQRNKGNFPGRFSGRQFSNSRSEMNVSTLELGDSALYLCASSLETVSETQYFGPGTRLLVL.

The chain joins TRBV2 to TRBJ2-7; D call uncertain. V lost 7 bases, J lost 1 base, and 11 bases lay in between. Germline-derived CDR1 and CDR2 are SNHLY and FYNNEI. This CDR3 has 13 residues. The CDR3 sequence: CASTKWGSYEQYF. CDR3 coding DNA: TGTGCCAGCACTAAATGGGGATCCTACGAGCAGTACTTC.

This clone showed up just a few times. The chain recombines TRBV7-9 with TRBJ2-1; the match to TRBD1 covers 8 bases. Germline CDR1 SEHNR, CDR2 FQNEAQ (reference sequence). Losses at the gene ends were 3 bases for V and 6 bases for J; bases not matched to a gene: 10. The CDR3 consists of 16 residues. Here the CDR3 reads CASSFRRQGAGNEQFF. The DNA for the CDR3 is TGTGCCAGCAGCTTTAGACGTCAGGGGGCGGGCAATGAGCAGTTCTTC. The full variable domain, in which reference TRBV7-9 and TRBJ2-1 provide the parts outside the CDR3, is DTGVSQNPRHKITKRGQNVTFRCDPISEHNRLYWYRQTLGQGPEFLTYFQNEAQLEKSRLLSDRFSAERPKGSFSTLEIQRTEQGDSAMYLCASSFRRQGAGNEQFFGPGTRLTVL.

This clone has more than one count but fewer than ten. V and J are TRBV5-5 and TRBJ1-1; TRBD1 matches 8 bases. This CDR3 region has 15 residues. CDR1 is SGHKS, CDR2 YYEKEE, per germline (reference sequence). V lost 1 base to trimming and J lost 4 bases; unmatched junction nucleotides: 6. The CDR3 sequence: CASSLFAGGFTEAFF. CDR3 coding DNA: TGTGCCAGCAGCTTGTTCGCAGGGGGCTTCACTGAAGCTTTCTTT.

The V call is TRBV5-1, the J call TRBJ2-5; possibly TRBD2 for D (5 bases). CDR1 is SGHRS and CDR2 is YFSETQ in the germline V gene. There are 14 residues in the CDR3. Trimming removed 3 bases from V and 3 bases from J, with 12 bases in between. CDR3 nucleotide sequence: TGCGCCAGCAGCTCCCACCCAGCGGAAGAGACCCAGTACTTC. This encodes CASSSHPAEETQYF.

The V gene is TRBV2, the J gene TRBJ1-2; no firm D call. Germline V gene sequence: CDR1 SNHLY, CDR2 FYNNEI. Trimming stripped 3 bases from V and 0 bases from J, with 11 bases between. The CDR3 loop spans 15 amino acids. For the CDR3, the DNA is TGTGCCAGCAGTGACAGTCCGTTTACTAACTATGGCTACACCTTC. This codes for CASSDSPFTNYGYTF.

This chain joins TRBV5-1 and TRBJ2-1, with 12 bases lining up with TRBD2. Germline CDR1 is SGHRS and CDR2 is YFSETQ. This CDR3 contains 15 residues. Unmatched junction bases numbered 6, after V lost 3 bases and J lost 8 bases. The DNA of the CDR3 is TGCGCCAGCAGCTACGGGACTAGCGGGTTTGATGAGCAGTTCTTC. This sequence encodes CASSYGTSGFDEQFF.

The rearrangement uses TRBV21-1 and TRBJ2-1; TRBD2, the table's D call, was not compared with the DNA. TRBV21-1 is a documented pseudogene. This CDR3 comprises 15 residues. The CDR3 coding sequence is TGTGCCAGCAGCAAGTTTCGACTAGCGGTAAATGAGCAGTTCTTC. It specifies CASSKFRLAVNEQFF.

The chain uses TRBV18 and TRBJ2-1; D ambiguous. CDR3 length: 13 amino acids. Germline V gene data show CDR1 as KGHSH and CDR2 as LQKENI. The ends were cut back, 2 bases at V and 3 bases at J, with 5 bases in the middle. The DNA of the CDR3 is TGTGCCAGCTCACCAGCCGACTACAATGAGCAGTTCTTC. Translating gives CASSPADYNEQFF.

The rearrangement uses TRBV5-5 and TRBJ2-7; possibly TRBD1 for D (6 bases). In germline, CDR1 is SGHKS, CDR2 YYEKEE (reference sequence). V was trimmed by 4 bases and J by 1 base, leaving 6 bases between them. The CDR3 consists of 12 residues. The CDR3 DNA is TGTGCCAGCAGCGGACAGTCCTACGAGCAGTACTTC. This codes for CASSGQSYEQYF.

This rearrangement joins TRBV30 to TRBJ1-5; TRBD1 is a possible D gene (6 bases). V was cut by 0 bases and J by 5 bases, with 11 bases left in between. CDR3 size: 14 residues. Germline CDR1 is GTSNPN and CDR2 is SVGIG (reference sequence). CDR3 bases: TGTGCCTGGAGTGTAACAGGGCCCTATCAGCCCCAGCATTTT. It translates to CAWSVTGPYQPQHF.

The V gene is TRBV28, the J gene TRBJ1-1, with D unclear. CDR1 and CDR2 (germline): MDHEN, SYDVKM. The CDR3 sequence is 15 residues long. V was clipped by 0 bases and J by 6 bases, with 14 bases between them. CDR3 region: CASSLWAGSIAEAFF. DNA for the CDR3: TGTGCCAGCAGTTTATGGGCCGGGTCAATCGCTGAAGCTTTCTTT.

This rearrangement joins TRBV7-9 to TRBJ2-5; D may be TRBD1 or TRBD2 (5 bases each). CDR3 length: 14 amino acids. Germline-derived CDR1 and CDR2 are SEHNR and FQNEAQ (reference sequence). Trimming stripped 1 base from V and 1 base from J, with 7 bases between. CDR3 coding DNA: TGTGCCAGCAGCTTAGGTGGGGGCCAAGAGACCCAGTACTTC. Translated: CASSLGGGQETQYF.

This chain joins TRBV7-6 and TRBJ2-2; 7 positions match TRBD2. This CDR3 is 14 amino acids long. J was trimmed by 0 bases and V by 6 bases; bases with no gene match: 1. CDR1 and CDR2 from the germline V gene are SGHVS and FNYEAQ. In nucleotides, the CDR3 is TGTGCCAGCAGACTAGCGCCGAACACCGGGGAGCTGTTTTTT. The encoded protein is CASRLAPNTGELFF.